The 20 T cell receptor beta chains below were found in one sample sequenced in a study of T cell repertoires in aging, cancer and after chemotherapy. Amplification of TCR beta used genomic DNA extracted from peripheral blood. Rearranged V-D-J TRB sequences were amplified with a mixed TRB-A/B primer pool. TCRdb re-called the multiplex PCR reads with MiXCR, one entry per CDR3 protein. The table shows around 3,000 distinct CDR3 sequences, with over 20% occurring only once. The sample comprised blood. Receptors were obtained from a human donor with a solid tumor.

In this sample, this clonotype turned up a few times. The rearrangement uses TRBV30 and TRBJ1-1; 8 nucleotides line up with TRBD1. The CDR3 covers 13 residues. From germline, CDR1 is GTSNPN and CDR2 SVGIG (reference sequence). V dropped 3 bases and J dropped 13; count of bases not matched to a gene: 13. The CDR3 here is CAWRTRGPGGSFF. The CDR3 nucleotides read TGTGCCTGGAGGACCAGGGGGCCCGGGGGAAGTTTCTTT.

This clonotype is classed as large. V and J are TRBV29-1 and TRBJ1-1; D is undetermined. The germline gives CDR1 SQVTM, CDR2 ANQGSEA. The V end lost 4 bases, the J end lost 1 base, and 10 bases lay between the germline ends. This CDR3 region has 13 residues. The CDR3 nucleotides read TGCAGCGTTGGTCCGACATGGAACACTGAAGCTTTCTTT. As protein: CSVGPTWNTEAFF.

This clonotype was seen a few times. The chain couples TRBV27 to TRBJ2-1; 12 bases are shared with TRBD2. CDR3 length: 17 residues. The J segment lost 1 base and the V segment lost 9 bases, leaving 10 bases of the junction unmatched. Germline CDR1 reads MNHEY; CDR2 reads SMNVEV (reference sequence). In DNA, the CDR3 is TGTGCCAGTACAACTAGCGGGGGGACGAAGTCCTACAATGAGCAGTTCTTC. Amino acid sequence: CASTTSGGTKSYNEQFF.

The V call is TRBV27, the J call TRBJ2-2; D remains ambiguous. The CDR3 has 12 amino acids. Deletions cut 2 bases from V and 8 bases from J, with 6 bases between. Germline-derived CDR1 and CDR2 are MNHEY and SMNVEV (reference sequence). The chain's CDR3 is CASSLNLGELFF. Here the CDR3 DNA reads TGTGCCAGCAGTTTAAACTTAGGGGAGCTGTTTTTT.

This clonotype was observed a handful of times. This chain links TRBV5-5 with TRBJ1-5, with 7 bases aligning to TRBD1. The CDR3 spans 17 residues. J gave up 6 bases and V 4 bases, and 16 bases lay outside the gene matches. From germline, CDR1 is SGHKS and CDR2 YYEKEE (reference sequence). The DNA of the CDR3 is TGTGCCAGCAGCCTTGACAGGGACTTTTGGGAAGGTCAGCCCCAGCATTTT. This gives the protein CASSLDRDFWEGQPQHF.

This clonotype was picked up a small number of times. This chain joins TRBV20-1 and TRBJ1-1, with D perhaps matching TRBD1 (5 bases). V was clipped by 1 base and J by 8 bases, with 11 bases between them. The CDR3 contains 12 residues. Germline values: CDR1 DFQATT, CDR2 SNEGSKA (reference sequence). CDR3 in DNA: TGCAGTGCTAGAGGGGGGATGGGGGAAGCTTTCTTT. Translated, it gives CSARGGMGEAFF.

In the case of this clonotype: Since a much larger clone is just one base distant, this may be a read error. This chain uses TRBV19 with TRBJ2-5; 10 nucleotides agree with TRBD1. The germline gives CDR1 LNHDA, CDR2 SQIVND (reference sequence). The CDR3 covers 14 residues. The CDR3 protein is CASSTGQGTEIQYF. The CDR3 DNA sequence: TGTGCCAGTAGTACGGGACAGGGGACCGAGATCCAGTACTTC.

Regarding this clonotype: This could be a read error, since a much larger clone is one nucleotide away. J is TRBJ1-2 and V is TRBV20-1; D is unclear. The CDR3 runs 14 residues. Germline CDR1 DFQATT, CDR2 SNEGSKA (reference sequence). The CDR3 region is CSAREGFSNYGYNF. The DNA for the CDR3 is TGCAGTGCTAGAGAGGGATTTTCTAACTATGGCTACAACTTC.

In its sample, this clonotype ranks as medium-sized (0.01 to 0.1%). This chain joins TRBV6-5 and TRBJ1-1; D perhaps matches TRBD1 (6 bases). The CDR3 runs to 13 residues. Trimming left V 6 bases short and J 5 bases short, with 13 bases between. Germline CDR1 MNHEY, CDR2 SVGAGI. In DNA form, the CDR3 reads TGTGCCAGCAGCTACCAAACAGGGACTGAAGCTTTCTTT. It encodes CASSYQTGTEAFF.

Comment on this clonotype: This may arise from a read error, as a much more abundant clone is one base away. The J gene is TRBJ2-1, the V gene TRBV15; tentative D call: TRBD2 (7 bases). The V and J ends lost 6 bases and 6 bases respectively, with 15 bases between them. Germline CDR1 and CDR2: LNHNV and YYDKDF (reference sequence). This CDR3 is built from 14 residues. The CDR3 loop reads CATRGGVQPNEQFF. CDR3 nucleotide sequence: TGTGCCACCAGAGGGGGGGTCCAACCCAATGAGCAGTTCTTC.

This clonotype is medium-sized within its sample. The chain employs TRBV7-9 and TRBJ1-1; D is unclear. The germline gives CDR1 SEHNR, CDR2 FQNEAQ (reference sequence). The ends were cut back, 5 bases at V and 3 bases at J, with 4 bases in the middle. CDR3 length: 11 residues. CDR3 protein: CASSLYTEAFF. The CDR3 DNA is TGTGCCAGCAGCCTTTACACTGAAGCTTTCTTT.

As regards this clonotype: A clone one base away is much larger, so this may be a read error. V gene TRBV19 combines with J gene TRBJ1-1; D ambiguous. CDR3 length: 13 amino acids. V gave up 5 bases and J gave up 5 bases, with 12 bases separating them. CDR1 LNHDA and CDR2 SQIVND come from the germline V gene (reference sequence). The CDR3 region has the DNA TGTGCCAGTAGTTTATCCCTCCAGACTGAAGCTTTCTTT. This translates into CASSLSLQTEAFF.

Judged by abundance, this clonotype is medium-sized (0.01 to 0.1%). V usage is TRBV7-2 and J usage is TRBJ2-7; TRBD1 matches at 8 bases. The trim removed 1 base at V and 3 bases at J, leaving 11 bases unmatched. Germline V gene lookup returns CDR1 SGHTA and CDR2 FQGNSA. There are 17 residues in the CDR3. CDR3 nucleotide sequence: TGTGCCAGCAGCTTAGGACGCTTCGGACAGGGCTTCTACGAGCAGTACTTC. Protein product: CASSLGRFGQGFYEQYF. The complete variable domain, with remaining parts taken from reference TRBV7-2 and TRBJ2-7, reads GAGVSQSPSNKVTEKGKDVELRCDPISGHTALYWYRQSLGQGLEFLIYFQGNSAPDKSGLPSDRFSAERTGGSVSTLTIQRTQQEDSAVYLCASSLGRFGQGFYEQYFGPGTRLTVT.

Judged by abundance, this clonotype is medium-sized. This chain connects TRBV28 to TRBJ1-2; 8 bases line up with TRBD1. Germline CDR1 MDHEN, CDR2 SYDVKM. This CDR3 has 12 residues. CDR3: CAMGGQVYGYTF. CDR3 DNA: TGTGCGATGGGGGGACAGGTCTATGGCTACACCTTC.

The chain carries TRBV5-1 and TRBJ1-4, with D unclear. This CDR3 region has 14 residues. V lost 4 bases and J 8 bases, leaving 15 bases between the germline ends. Germline V CDR1 and CDR2: SGHRS, YFSETQ. The CDR3 nucleotides read TGCGCCAGCAGCCTGAATGGACGGGAGGAAAAACTGTTTTTT. As protein: CASSLNGREEKLFF.

V gene TRBV5-1 combines with J gene TRBJ1-6, with D possibly being TRBD1 (5 bases). The germline V and J ends were trimmed by 4 bases and 5 bases, with 13 bases remaining between them. CDR1 is SGHRS and CDR2 is YFSETQ in the germline V gene. The CDR3 covers 15 residues. CDR3 residues: CASSPRGGNNSPLHF. As DNA, the CDR3 is TGCGCCAGCAGCCCCCGGGGGGGGAATAATTCACCCCTCCACTTT.

Points on this clonotype: A much larger clone sits a single nucleotide away, making a read error possible. This sequence joins TRBV7-2 and TRBJ2-1; D uncertain. This CDR3 is built from 15 residues. Per germline, CDR1 SGHTA and CDR2 FQGNSA. Trimming took off 1 base at V and 13 bases at J, with 20 bases between the two ends. The CDR3 nucleotides read TGTGCCAGCAGCTTAGTCCCAGGCCGGCAAGAGACCCAGTTCTTC. Amino acids: CASSLVPGRQETQFF.

This clonotype was counted only a few times. The chain combines TRBV7-9 with TRBJ1-1; D might be TRBD1 (6 bases). Germline CDR1 SEHNR, CDR2 FQNEAQ (reference sequence). The CDR3 totals 12 residues. Trimming removed 5 bases at V and 8 bases at J, with 12 bases between. Here the CDR3 DNA reads TGTGCCAGCAGCCGGGGGCCCACGGAAGCTTTCTTT. Encoded protein: CASSRGPTEAFF.

By share, this clonotype counts as medium-sized. CDR3 region: CAISEGTLQETQYF. CDR3 DNA sequence: TGTGCCATCAGTGAGGGAACCCTCCAAGAGACCCAGTACTTC. This chain connects TRBV10-3 to TRBJ2-5; no firm D call. This CDR3 has 14 residues. Germline lookup yields CDR1 ENHRY and CDR2 SYGVKD. Trimming pared 2 bases from V and 1 base from J, leaving 8 bases between.

This clonotype was found a few times. This sequence joins TRBV12-3 or TRBV12-4 and TRBJ1-4, with 7 bases fitting TRBD1. J lost 3 bases, V lost 6 bases, and 19 bases had no gene match. CDR3 length: 19 amino acids. The CDR3 sequence is CASSPRLGQANRANEKLFF. In DNA, the CDR3 is TGTGCCAGCAGCCCGCGGCTAGGACAGGCGAACCGGGCTAATGAAAAACTGTTTTTT.